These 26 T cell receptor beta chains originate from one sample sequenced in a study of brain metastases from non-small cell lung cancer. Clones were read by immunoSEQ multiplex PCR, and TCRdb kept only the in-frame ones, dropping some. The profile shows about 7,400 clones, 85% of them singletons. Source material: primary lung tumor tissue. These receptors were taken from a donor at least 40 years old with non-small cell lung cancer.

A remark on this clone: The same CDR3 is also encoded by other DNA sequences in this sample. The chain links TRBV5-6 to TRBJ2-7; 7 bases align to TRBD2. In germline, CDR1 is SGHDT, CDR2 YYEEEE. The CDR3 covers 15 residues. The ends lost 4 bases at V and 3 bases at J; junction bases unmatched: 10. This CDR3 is CASSIYSGTNYEQYF. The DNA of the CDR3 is TGTGCCAGCAGCATTTACTCCGGGACTAACTACGAGCAGTACTTC.

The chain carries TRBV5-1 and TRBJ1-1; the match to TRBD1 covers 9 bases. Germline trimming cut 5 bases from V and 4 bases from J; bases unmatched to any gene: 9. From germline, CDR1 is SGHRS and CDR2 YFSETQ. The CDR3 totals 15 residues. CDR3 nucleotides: TGCGCCAGCAGGTTGTCACAGGGGGCTAGCACTGAAGCTTTCTTT. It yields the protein CASRLSQGASTEAFF.

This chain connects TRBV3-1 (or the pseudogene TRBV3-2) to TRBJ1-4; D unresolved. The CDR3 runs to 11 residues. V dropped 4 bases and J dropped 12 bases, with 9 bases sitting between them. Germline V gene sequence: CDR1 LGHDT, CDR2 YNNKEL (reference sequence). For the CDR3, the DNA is TGTGCCAGCAGCCTCGGGAGGGAACTGTTTTTT. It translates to CASSLGRELFF.

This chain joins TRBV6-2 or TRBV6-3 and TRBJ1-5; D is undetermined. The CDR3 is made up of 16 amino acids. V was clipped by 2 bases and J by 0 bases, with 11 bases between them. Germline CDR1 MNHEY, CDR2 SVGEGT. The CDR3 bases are TGTGCCAGCAGTTACCAAGAACTCAGTAGCAATCAGCCCCAGCATTTT. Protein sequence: CASSYQELSSNQPQHF.

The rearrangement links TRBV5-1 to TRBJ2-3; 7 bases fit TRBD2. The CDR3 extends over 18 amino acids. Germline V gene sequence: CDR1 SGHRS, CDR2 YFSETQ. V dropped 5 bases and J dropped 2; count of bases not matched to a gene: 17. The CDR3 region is CASRIGLAAGGITDTQYF. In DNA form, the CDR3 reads TGCGCCAGCAGGATAGGGCTAGCGGCTGGGGGGATCACAGATACGCAGTATTTT.

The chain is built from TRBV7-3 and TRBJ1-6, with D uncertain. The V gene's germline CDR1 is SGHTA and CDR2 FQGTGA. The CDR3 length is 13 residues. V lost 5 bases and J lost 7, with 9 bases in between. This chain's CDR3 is CASSPTPNSPLHF. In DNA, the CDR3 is TGTGCCAGCAGCCCGACGCCCAATTCACCCCTCCACTTT.

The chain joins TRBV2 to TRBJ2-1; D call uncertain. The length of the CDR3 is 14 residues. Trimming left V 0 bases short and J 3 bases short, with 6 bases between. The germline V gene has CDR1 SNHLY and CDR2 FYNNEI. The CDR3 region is CASSEAGIYNEQFF. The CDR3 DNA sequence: TGTGCCAGCAGTGAAGCGGGCATCTACAATGAGCAGTTCTTC. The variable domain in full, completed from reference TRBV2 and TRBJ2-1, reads EPEVTQTPSHQVTQMGQEVILRCVPISNHLYFYWYRQILGQKVEFLVSFYNNEISEKSEIFDDQFSVERPDGSNFTLKIRSTKLEDSAMYFCASSEAGIYNEQFFGPGTRLTVL.

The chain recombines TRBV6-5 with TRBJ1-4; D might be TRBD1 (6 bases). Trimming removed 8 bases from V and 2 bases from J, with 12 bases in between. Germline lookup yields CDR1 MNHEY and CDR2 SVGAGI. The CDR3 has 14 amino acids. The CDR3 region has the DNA TGTGCCAGCGCGTCGGGGGGCACTAATGAAAAACTGTTTTTT. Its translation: CASASGGTNEKLFF.

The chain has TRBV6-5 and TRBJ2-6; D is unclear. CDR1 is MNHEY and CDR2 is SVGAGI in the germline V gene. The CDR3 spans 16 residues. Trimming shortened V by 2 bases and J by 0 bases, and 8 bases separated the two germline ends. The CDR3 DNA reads TGTGCCAGCAGTTACAAACCCTTCTCTGGGGCCAACGTCCTGACTTTC. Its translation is CASSYKPFSGANVLTF.

CDR3 in DNA: TGTGCCAGCAGCCAAGTAAGGGGGGCATCCCTCCACTTT. Protein product: CASSQVRGASLHF. The V gene is TRBV14, the J gene TRBJ1-6, with D perhaps TRBD1 (6 bases). The ends were cut back, 1 base at V and 14 bases at J, with 12 bases in the middle. The CDR3 consists of 13 residues. The V gene's germline CDR1 is SGHDN and CDR2 FVKESK.

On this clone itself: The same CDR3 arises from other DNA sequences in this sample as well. This chain's CDR3 is CASSVGLDHNTGELFF. The CDR3 nucleotides are TGTGCCAGCAGCGTAGGGCTTGATCATAACACCGGGGAGCTGTTTTTT. The chain uses TRBV9 and TRBJ2-2; D gene ambiguous. Germline lookup yields CDR1 SGDLS and CDR2 YYNGEE. There are 16 residues in the CDR3. V was trimmed by 0 bases and J by 2 bases, leaving 11 bases between them.

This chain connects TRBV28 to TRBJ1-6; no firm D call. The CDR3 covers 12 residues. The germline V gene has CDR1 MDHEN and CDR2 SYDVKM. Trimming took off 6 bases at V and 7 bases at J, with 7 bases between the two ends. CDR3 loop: CASSPNNSPLHF. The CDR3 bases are TGTGCCAGCAGCCCGAACAATTCACCCCTCCACTTT. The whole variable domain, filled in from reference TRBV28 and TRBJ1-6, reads DVKVTQSSRYLVKRTGEKVFLECVQDMDHENMFWYRQDPGLGLRLIYFSYDVKMKEKGDIPEGYSVSREKKERFSLILESASTNQTSMYLCASSPNNSPLHFGNGTRLTVT.

The CDR3 DNA reads TGTGCCAGCAGCTTAGAGTTTTGGGGAAGCCAGCCCCAGCATTTT. Translated: CASSLEFWGSQPQHF. The V call is TRBV7-2, the J call TRBJ1-5; D is ambiguous. V gave up 1 base and J gave up 7 bases, with 14 bases separating them. Germline V lookup: CDR1 SGHTA, CDR2 FQGNSA. This CDR3 has 15 residues.

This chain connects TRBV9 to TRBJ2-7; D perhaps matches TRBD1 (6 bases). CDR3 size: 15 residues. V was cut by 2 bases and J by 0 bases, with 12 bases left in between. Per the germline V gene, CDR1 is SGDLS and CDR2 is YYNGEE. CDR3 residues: CASSVSWGRSYEQYF. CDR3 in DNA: TGTGCCAGCAGCGTCTCGTGGGGGCGCTCCTACGAGCAGTACTTC.

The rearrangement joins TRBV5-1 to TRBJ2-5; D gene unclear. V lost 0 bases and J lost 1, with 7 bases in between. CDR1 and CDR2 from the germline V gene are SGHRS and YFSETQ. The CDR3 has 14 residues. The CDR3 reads CASSLGVTQETQYF. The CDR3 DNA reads TGCGCCAGCAGCTTGGGGGTAACCCAAGAGACCCAGTACTTC.

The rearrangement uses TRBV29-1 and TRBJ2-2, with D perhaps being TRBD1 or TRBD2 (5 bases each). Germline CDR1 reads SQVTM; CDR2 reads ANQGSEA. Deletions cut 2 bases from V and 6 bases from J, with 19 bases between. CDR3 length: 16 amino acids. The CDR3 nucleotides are TGCAGCGTTGAATCCCCCTTCCAGGGAGTCGCCGGGGAGCTGTTTTTT. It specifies CSVESPFQGVAGELFF.

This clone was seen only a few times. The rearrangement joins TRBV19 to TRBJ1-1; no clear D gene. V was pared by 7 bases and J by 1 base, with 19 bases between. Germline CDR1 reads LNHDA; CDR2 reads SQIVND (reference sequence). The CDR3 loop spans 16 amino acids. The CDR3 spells CASTTRWEHPNTEAFF. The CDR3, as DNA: TGTGCCAGTACCACCCGATGGGAACACCCGAACACTGAAGCTTTCTTT.

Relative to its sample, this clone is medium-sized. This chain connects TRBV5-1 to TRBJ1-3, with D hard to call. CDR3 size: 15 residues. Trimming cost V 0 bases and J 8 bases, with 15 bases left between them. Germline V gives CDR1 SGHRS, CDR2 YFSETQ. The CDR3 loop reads CASSLGGLGAYTIYF. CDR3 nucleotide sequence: TGCGCCAGCAGCTTGGGAGGTTTAGGCGCGTACACCATATATTTT.

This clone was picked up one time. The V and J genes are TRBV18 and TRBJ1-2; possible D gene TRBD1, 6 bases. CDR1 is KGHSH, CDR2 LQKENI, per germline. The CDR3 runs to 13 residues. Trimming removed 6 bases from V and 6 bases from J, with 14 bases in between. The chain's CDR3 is CASSSPGEDGYTF. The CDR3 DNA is TGTGCCAGCTCTAGTCCAGGGGAGGATGGCTACACCTTC.

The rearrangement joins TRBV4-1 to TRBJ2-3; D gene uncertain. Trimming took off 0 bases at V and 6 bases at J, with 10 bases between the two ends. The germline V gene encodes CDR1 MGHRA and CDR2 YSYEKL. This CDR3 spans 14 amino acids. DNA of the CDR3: TGCGCCAGCAGCCAAGATGGCCGGTTTGATACGCAGTATTTT. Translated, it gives CASSQDGRFDTQYF.

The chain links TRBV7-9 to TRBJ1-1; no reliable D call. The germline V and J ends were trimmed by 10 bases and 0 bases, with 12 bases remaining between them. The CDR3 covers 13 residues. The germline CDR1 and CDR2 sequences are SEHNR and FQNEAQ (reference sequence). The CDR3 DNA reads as TGTGCCACAGAACGGAATATGAACACTGAAGCTTTCTTT. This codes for CATERNMNTEAFF.

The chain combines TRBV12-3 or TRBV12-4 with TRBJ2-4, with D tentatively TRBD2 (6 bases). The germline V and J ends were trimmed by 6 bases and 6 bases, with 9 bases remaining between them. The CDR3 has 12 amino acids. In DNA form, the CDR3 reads TGTGCCAGCAGCAGGGAGGTAAACATTCAGTACTTC. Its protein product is CASSREVNIQYF.

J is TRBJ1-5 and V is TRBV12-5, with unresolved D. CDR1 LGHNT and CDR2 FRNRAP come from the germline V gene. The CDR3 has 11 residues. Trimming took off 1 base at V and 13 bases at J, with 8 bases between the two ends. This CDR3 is CASGLERSQHF. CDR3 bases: TGTGCTAGTGGTTTGGAAAGAAGTCAGCATTTT.

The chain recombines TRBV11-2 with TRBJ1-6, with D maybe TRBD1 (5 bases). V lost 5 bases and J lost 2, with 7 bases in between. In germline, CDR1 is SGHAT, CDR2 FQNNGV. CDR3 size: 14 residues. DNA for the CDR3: TGTGCCAGCAGCCTGGACACCTATAATTCACCCCTCCACTTT. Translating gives CASSLDTYNSPLHF.

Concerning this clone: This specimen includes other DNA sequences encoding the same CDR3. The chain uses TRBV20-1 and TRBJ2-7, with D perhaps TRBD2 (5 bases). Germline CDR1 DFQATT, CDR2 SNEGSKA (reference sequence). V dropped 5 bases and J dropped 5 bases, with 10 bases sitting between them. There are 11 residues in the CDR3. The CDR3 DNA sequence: TGCAGTGCTCTCCGGGGTGACGAGCAGTACTTC. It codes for CSALRGDEQYF.

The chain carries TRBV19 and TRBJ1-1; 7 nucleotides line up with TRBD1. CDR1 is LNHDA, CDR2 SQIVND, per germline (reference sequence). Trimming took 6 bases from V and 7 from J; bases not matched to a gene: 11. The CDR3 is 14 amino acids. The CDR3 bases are TGTGCCAGTAGCCGGGACAGCCTAGCCGGTGAAGCTTTCTTT. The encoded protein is CASSRDSLAGEAFF.